These 19 T cell receptor beta chains originate from one sample sequenced in a study of graft-versus-host responses after intestinal transplantation. Produced via immunoSEQ multiplex PCR; TCRdb's table is partial and in-frame only. The table shows some 22,000 clones, with 85% to 95% occurring only once. The specimen was PBMCs, collected 39 to 40 days after intestinal transplant. These receptor sequences come from a human patient who received an intestinal transplant, so some T cells may come from the graft donor.

The V gene is TRBV6-5, the J gene TRBJ1-5; D is undetermined. CDR1 is MNHEY, CDR2 SVGAGI, per germline. This CDR3 comprises 14 residues. V was pared by 6 bases and J by 1 base, with 10 bases between. In DNA form, the CDR3 reads TGTGCCAGCAGCCCCACAGTAAGCAATCAGCCCCAGCATTTT. This codes for CASSPTVSNQPQHF.

The count of this clone is one. V gene TRBV7-9 combines with J gene TRBJ2-7; 9 bases agree with TRBD1. Trimming at V came to 5 bases and at J to 5 bases, leaving 10 bases not matched to a gene. Germline values: CDR1 SEHNR, CDR2 FQNEAQ (reference sequence). CDR3 length: 15 amino acids. Here the CDR3 DNA reads TGTGCCAGCAGCCTAAACCCGGACAGGGGCCACGAGCAGTACTTC. This codes for CASSLNPDRGHEQYF.

This clone has a handful of counts. The V gene is TRBV13, the J gene TRBJ1-3, with 9 bases fitting TRBD1. Germline V gene data show CDR1 as PRHDT and CDR2 as FYEKMQ (reference sequence). The CDR3 has 15 amino acids. Trimming cost V 5 bases and J 4 bases; bases outside gene matches: 6. The CDR3 spells CASSPGQGTGNTIYF. The DNA of the CDR3 is TGTGCCAGCAGCCCCGGACAGGGGACAGGAAACACCATATATTTT. Complete variable domain (other parts from reference TRBV13 and TRBJ1-3): AAGVIQSPRHLIKEKRETATLKCYPIPRHDTVYWYQQGPGQDPQFLISFYEKMQSDKGSIPDRFSAQQFSDYHSELNMSSLELGDSALYFCASSPGQGTGNTIYFGEGSWLTVV.

This chain links TRBV4-1 with TRBJ2-3; 12 nucleotides align to TRBD2. Per the germline V gene, CDR1 is MGHRA and CDR2 is YSYEKL. The junction had 7 bases not matched to a gene; V was cut back by 1 base and J by 5 bases. CDR3 length equals 17 residues. The CDR3 spells CASSQGLAGGHRDTQYF. The CDR3 DNA reads as TGCGCCAGCAGCCAAGGCCTAGCGGGAGGGCATAGAGATACGCAGTATTTT.

The rearrangement uses TRBV14 and TRBJ1-1; D may be TRBD1 (5 bases). V was shortened by 4 bases and J by 6 bases, with 18 bases between the two germline ends. Germline CDR1 is SGHDN and CDR2 is FVKESK. This CDR3 comprises 15 residues. CDR3 sequence reads: CASSRDLIPGAEAFF. The CDR3 DNA follows: TGTGCCAGCAGCCGGGACTTGATTCCGGGCGCTGAAGCTTTCTTT.

The chain employs TRBV28 and TRBJ1-2, with 10 bases fitting TRBD1. The junction had 7 bases not matched to a gene; V was cut back by 6 bases and J by 6 bases. Per the germline V gene, CDR1 is MDHEN and CDR2 is SYDVKM. The CDR3 contains 14 residues. In DNA form, the CDR3 reads TGTGCCAGCAGGTCAGACAGGGGGCTCGATGGCTACACCTTC. Its translation is CASRSDRGLDGYTF.

This clone has just a few counts. The rearrangement joins TRBV18 to TRBJ1-4; D gene uncertain. V was clipped by 4 bases and J by 1 base, with 4 bases between them. The CDR3 has 13 amino acids. Germline V gives CDR1 KGHSH, CDR2 LQKENI. CDR3 sequence reads: CASSQGTNEKLFF. The CDR3 region has the DNA TGTGCCAGCTCACAGGGAACTAATGAAAAACTGTTTTTT.

In this sample, this clone turned up once. The chain is built from TRBV27 and TRBJ2-1, with D hard to call. Trimming took off 0 bases at V and 8 bases at J, with 8 bases between the two ends. The CDR3 totals 13 residues. Per germline, CDR1 MNHEY and CDR2 SMNVEV (reference sequence). The CDR3 loop reads CASSLSFTHEQFF. The CDR3 DNA is TGTGCCAGCAGTTTATCGTTTACTCATGAGCAGTTCTTC.

This clone was picked up a small number of times. The gene calls are TRBV27 and TRBJ2-7; 7 bases fit TRBD1. Unmatched junction bases numbered 8, after V lost 6 bases and J lost 0 bases. Looked up from germline, CDR1 is MNHEY and CDR2 is SMNVEV (reference sequence). This CDR3 comprises 15 residues. The CDR3 loop is CASRPGQIPSYEQYF. The CDR3 DNA follows: TGTGCCAGCAGACCGGGACAGATCCCCTCCTACGAGCAGTACTTC.

Comment on this clone: The junction differs from germline at one of its ends, possibly a read error. This rearrangement joins TRBV6-4 to TRBJ2-1, with 9 positions matching TRBD2. Germline lookup yields CDR1 MRHNA and CDR2 SNTAGT. The CDR3 has 15 residues. CDR3 DNA sequence: TGTGCCAGCAGTGATCTAGCGGGATCCTACAGTGAGCAGTTCTTC. Translation gives CASSDLAGSYSEQFF.

The chain is built from TRBV30 and TRBJ2-5; D gene uncertain. Trimming cost V 0 bases and J 1 base, with 15 bases left between them. Per germline, CDR1 GTSNPN and CDR2 SVGIG (reference sequence). This CDR3 has 16 residues. DNA of the CDR3: TGTGCCTGGAGTGTAATTCGCGGTACAGCCCAAGAGACCCAGTACTTC. It codes for CAWSVIRGTAQETQYF.

V usage is TRBV7-9 and J usage is TRBJ2-3; 14 positions agree with TRBD2. The germline CDR1 and CDR2 sequences are SEHNR and FQNEAQ (reference sequence). V lost 6 bases to trimming and J lost 4 bases; unmatched junction nucleotides: 3. The CDR3 is 15 residues long. The CDR3 spells CASRGLAGVADTQYF. In nucleotides, the CDR3 is TGTGCCAGCAGGGGACTAGCGGGAGTTGCAGATACGCAGTATTTT.

The rearrangement links TRBV28 to TRBJ2-7; 7 bases map to TRBD2. CDR3 length equals 14 residues. Germline V gene data show CDR1 as MDHEN and CDR2 as SYDVKM. J was trimmed by 7 bases and V by 1 base; bases with no gene match: 7. Here the CDR3 DNA reads TGTGCCAGCAGTTTATCGGGGAGGGCGCTTGAGCAGTACTTC. Amino acids: CASSLSGRALEQYF.

This chain joins TRBV5-6 and TRBJ2-1, with TRBD2 identical over 8 bases. The J segment lost 1 base and the V segment lost 6 bases, leaving 9 bases of the junction unmatched. CDR1 and CDR2 from the germline V gene are SGHDT and YYEEEE. The CDR3 is 16 residues long. CDR3 loop: CASIVSGGRSYNEQFF. DNA for the CDR3: TGTGCCAGCATCGTCTCGGGCGGGAGGTCCTACAATGAGCAGTTCTTC. Filled out from reference TRBV5-6 and TRBJ2-1, the complete variable domain reads DAGVTQSPTHLIKTRGQQVTLRCSPKSGHDTVSWYQQALGQGPQFIFQYYEEEERQRGNFPDRFSGHQFPNYSSELNVNALLLGDSALYLCASIVSGGRSYNEQFFGPGTRLTVL.

The rearrangement links TRBV7-9 to TRBJ2-7; D call uncertain. CDR1 is SEHNR and CDR2 is FQNEAQ in the germline V gene (reference sequence). The CDR3 has 12 amino acids. The V and J ends lost 3 bases and 6 bases respectively, with 9 bases between them. The CDR3 coding sequence is TGTGCCAGCAGCTTGAACGGGCTCGAGCAGTACTTC. Translation: CASSLNGLEQYF.

This sequence joins TRBV28 and TRBJ2-5, with D perhaps matching TRBD1 or TRBD2 (5 bases each). CDR3 size: 17 residues. V lost 3 bases and J lost 1, with 18 bases in between. The germline gives CDR1 MDHEN, CDR2 SYDVKM. This CDR3 reads CASSLGVYFGLQETQYF. CDR3 sequence (DNA): TGTGCCAGCAGTTTGGGGGTTTACTTTGGGCTCCAAGAGACCCAGTACTTC.

The rearrangement uses TRBV11-2 and TRBJ2-1; 12 bases line up with TRBD2. CDR1 SGHAT and CDR2 FQNNGV come from the germline V gene. There are 15 residues in the CDR3. Unmatched junction bases numbered 2, after V lost 4 bases and J lost 4 bases. For the CDR3, the DNA is TGTGCCAGCAGCTGGGGACTAGCGGGTTACAATGAGCAGTTCTTC. Its protein product is CASSWGLAGYNEQFF.

V gene TRBV7-9 combines with J gene TRBJ2-1; tentative D call: TRBD2 (5 bases). Germline V gene sequence: CDR1 SEHNR, CDR2 FQNEAQ (reference sequence). The V and J ends lost 5 bases and 1 base respectively, with 18 bases between them. The CDR3 sequence is 17 residues long. CDR3 amino acids: CASSTKRTLTSYNEQFF. The CDR3 DNA follows: TGTGCCAGCAGCACCAAACGGACTCTAACTTCCTACAATGAGCAGTTCTTC.

The V call is TRBV6-5, the J call TRBJ1-5; no clear D. This CDR3 comprises 13 residues. In germline, CDR1 is MNHEY, CDR2 SVGAGI. V was cut by 4 bases and J by 7 bases, with 11 bases left in between. For the CDR3, the DNA is TGTGCCAGCAGTTCCTCCTCTAGGCAGCCCCAGCATTTT. This gives the protein CASSSSSRQPQHF.